This TCR beta chain was obtained from a study of blood T cell repertoires in COVID-19. Sequencing used immunoSEQ multiplex PCR; TCRdb keeps in-frame clones, though not all of them. The sample consists of some 300,000 clones, roughly nine tenths of them appearing once. V lost 5 bases and J lost 8, with 9 bases in between. Germline V gives CDR1 PRHDT, CDR2 FYEKMQ (reference sequence). The CDR3 spans 12 residues. Each participant's cohort was designated according to participant-reported clinical history. Before being deemed recovered, Cohort 3 donors had two negative PCRs, clearance, or symptom resolution.

The sequenced sample was PBMCs or T cells enriched from blood (not recorded which). The receptor was derived from a woman under 40 who had recovered from COVID-19. V gene TRBV13 combines with J gene TRBJ2-2, with D possibly matching TRBD1 (6 bases). The CDR3 DNA reads TGTGCCAGCAGCGCCGGGACAGGGGAGCTGTTTTTT. This gives the protein CASSAGTGELFF.